This TCR beta chain was documented in a study of CD8+CD57+ T cells in acquired aplastic anemia. For the study at large: DNA from sorted CD4+ and CD8+ cells averaged roughly 3.2 ug. Study observations and caveats: Roughly 31 was the count of CD8+ CDR3 sequences that patients shared with controls. Patients and controls were not found to differ significantly in CD8+ Simpson's diversity.

The CDR3 consists of 13 residues. Germline lookup yields CDR1 SQVTM and CDR2 ANQGSEA. V lost 7 bases, J lost 0 bases, and 10 bases lay in between. With regard to this clonotype: Its target is unknown.

The sequenced patients had an expansion of CD8+CD57+ cells seen by flow cytometry. Patients, without exception, had severe acquired aplastic anemia. Template material for TCR beta VDJ and CDR3 profiling consisted of genomic DNA. In TCRdb, the reads were re-called with MiXCR into one record per CDR3 protein. The repertoire includes more than 70,000 distinct CDR3 sequences, around 70% of them detected once, and 80% to 90% sits in the top ten. The TCR sequence derives from a human donor with aplastic anemia. The J gene is TRBJ2-1, the V gene TRBV29-1; D gene uncertain. The sequencing sample was made of sorted CD4+, CD8+, or CD8+CD57+ T cells (not recorded which) from PBMCs. CDR3 nucleotide sequence: TGCAGCGCTATACCAGCCTCCTACAATGAGCAGTTCTTC. It encodes CSAIPASYNEQFF.